Sequencing of this T cell receptor (beta chain) was carried out in a study of monozygotic twins with cystic fibrosis. Study at large: Around 3 micrograms of fragmented DNA underwent roughly 15 PCR cycles for library preparation. General study results and limits: The repertoire was suggested to be naive-dominated, clonality median around 0.01. V usage most resembled the co-twin in 13 of 16 pairs. Age, concordance and disease severity did not associate with shared CDR3 numbers.

The data were produced by immunoSEQ multiplex PCR, yet TCRdb's version contains in-frame clones alone and is incomplete. Of 14,000 or so clones in the sample, around 87% were seen once. V was shortened by 3 bases and J by 2 bases, with 14 bases between the two germline ends. CDR3 length equals 16 residues. Germline CDR1 SGDLS, CDR2 YYNGEE. About this clone: Its specificity is not known.

This clonotype was sampled from a boy between 5 and 17 years old with cystic fibrosis. J is TRBJ2-2 and V is TRBV9; D unresolved. The sample was blood. Here the CDR3 reads CASSARSKTNTGELFF. The CDR3, as DNA: TGTGCCAGCAGCGCTCGGTCAAAGACTAACACCGGGGAGCTGTTTTTT.